This T cell receptor (beta chain) comes out of a study of blood T cells in healthy people across ages. Together with a sample-barcoded 5' primer, a J-beta primer mix was included in a second PCR lasting about 7 to 12 cycles. TCRdb itself ran the 5' RACE reads through MiXCR, one entry per CDR3 protein. The sample lists around 870,000 distinct CDR3 sequences, around 28% occurring once. This clonotype was observed at least ten times. Sequencing was carried out using blood. The clonotype was recovered from a woman of 80 years or more in good health.

CDR3: CASSVRSGELFF. In DNA, the CDR3 is TGTGCCAGCAGCGTGCGGTCCGGGGAGCTGTTTTTT. The rearrangement links TRBV12-3 or TRBV12-4 to TRBJ2-2; no clear D. The length of the CDR3 is 12 residues. The V and J ends lost 6 bases and 6 bases respectively, with 8 bases between them.